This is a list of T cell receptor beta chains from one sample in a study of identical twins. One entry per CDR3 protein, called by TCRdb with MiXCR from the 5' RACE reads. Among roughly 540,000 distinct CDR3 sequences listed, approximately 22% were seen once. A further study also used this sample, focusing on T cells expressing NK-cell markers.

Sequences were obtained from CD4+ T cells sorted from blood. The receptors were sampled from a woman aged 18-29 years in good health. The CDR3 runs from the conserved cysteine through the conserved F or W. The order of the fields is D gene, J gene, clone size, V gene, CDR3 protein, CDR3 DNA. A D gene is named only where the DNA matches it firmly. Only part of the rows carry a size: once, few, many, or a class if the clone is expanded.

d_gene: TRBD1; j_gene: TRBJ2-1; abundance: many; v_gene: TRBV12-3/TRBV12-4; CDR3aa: CASSPGQGNDEQFF; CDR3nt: TGTGCCAGCAGCCCGGGACAGGGGAACGATGAGCAGTTCTTC
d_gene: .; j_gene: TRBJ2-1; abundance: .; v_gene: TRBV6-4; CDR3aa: CASSVLRLSSDQIYNEQFF; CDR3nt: TGTGCCAGCAGTGTACTCAGACTTTCCTCTGACCAAATTTACAATGAGCAGTTCTTC
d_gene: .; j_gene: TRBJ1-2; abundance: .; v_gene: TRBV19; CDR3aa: CASSIGGRLYGYTF; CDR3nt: TGTGCCAGTAGTATAGGCGGTCGGCTCTATGGCTACACCTTC
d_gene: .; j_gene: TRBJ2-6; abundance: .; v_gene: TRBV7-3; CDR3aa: CASSLMAASGANVLTF; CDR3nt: TGTGCCAGCAGCTTAATGGCAGCTTCTGGGGCCAACGTCCTGACTTTC
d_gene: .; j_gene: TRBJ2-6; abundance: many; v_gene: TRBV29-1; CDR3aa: CSAVSGANVLTF; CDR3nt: TGCAGCGCCGTCTCTGGGGCCAACGTCCTGACTTTC
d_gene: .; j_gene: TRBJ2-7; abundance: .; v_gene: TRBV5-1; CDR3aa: CAGSLAGQDYEQYF; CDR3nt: TGCGCCGGCAGCTTGGCGGGACAAGACTACGAGCAGTACTTC
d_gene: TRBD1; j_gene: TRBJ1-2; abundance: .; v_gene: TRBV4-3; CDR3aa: CASSPPGGDYGYTF; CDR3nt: TGCGCCAGCAGCCCGCCAGGGGGGGACTATGGCTACACCTTC
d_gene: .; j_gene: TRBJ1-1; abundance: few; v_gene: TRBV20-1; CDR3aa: CSARGGVAAFF; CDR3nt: TGCAGTGCTAGAGGCGGGGTGGCAGCTTTCTTT
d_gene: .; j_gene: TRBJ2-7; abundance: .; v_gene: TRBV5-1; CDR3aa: CASSLNRGGGYEQYF; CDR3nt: TGCGCCAGCAGCTTGAATAGGGGGGGTGGCTACGAGCAGTACTTC
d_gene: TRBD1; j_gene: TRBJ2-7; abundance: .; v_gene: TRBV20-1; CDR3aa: CSARAPDRAVGEQYF; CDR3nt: TGCAGTGCGAGAGCCCCCGACAGGGCGGTAGGCGAGCAGTACTTC
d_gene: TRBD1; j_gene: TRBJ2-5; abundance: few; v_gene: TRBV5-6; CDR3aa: CASSYRGSQETQYF; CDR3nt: TGTGCCAGCAGCTACAGGGGATCTCAAGAGACCCAGTACTTC
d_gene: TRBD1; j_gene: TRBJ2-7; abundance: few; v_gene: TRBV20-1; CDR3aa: CSARSGRTGSWEQYF; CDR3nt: TGCAGTGCTAGGTCAGGCAGGACAGGGAGCTGGGAGCAGTACTTC
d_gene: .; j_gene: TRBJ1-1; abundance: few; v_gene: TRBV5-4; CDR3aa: CASSSGKFTEAFF; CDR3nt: TGTGCCAGCAGCTCCGGGAAGTTCACTGAAGCTTTCTTT
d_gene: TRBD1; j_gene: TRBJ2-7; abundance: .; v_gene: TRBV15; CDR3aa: CATSRDRSSYEQYF; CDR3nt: TGTGCCACCAGCCGGGACAGGTCTTCCTACGAGCAGTACTTC
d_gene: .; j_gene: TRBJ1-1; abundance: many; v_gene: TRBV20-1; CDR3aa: CSARDLGGADTEAFF; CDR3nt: TGCAGTGCTAGAGATTTGGGGGGGGCGGACACTGAAGCTTTCTTT
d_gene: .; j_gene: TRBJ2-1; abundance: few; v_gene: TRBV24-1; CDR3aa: CATSQGTSYNEQFF; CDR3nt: TGTGCCACCTCGCAGGGGACCTCCTACAATGAGCAGTTCTTC
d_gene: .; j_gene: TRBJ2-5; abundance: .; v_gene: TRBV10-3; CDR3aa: CAISEQEETQYF; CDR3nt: TGTGCCATCAGTGAACAAGAAGAGACCCAGTACTTC
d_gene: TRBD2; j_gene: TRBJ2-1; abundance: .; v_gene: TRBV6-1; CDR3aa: CASSAGGRVHEQFF; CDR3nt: TGTGCCAGCAGTGCCGGGGGGAGAGTCCATGAGCAGTTCTTC
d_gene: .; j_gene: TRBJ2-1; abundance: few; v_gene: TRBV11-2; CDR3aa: CASSQGMGNEQFF; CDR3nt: TGTGCCAGCAGCCAAGGTATGGGCAATGAGCAGTTCTTC
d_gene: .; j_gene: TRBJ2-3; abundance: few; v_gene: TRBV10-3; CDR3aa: CATQTVDTQYF; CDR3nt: TGTGCCACCCAGACGGTAGATACGCAGTATTTT
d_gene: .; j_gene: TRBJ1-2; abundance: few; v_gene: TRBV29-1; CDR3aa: CSVRLERGHGYTF; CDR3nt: TGCAGCGTTCGCCTGGAAAGGGGCCATGGCTACACCTTC
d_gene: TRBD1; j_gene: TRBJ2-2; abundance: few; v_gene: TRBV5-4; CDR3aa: CASSFRGRGTGELFF; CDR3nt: TGTGCCAGCAGCTTCAGGGGGCGCGGCACCGGGGAGCTGTTTTTT
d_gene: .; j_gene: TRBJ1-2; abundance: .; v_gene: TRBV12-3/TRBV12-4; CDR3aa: CASSEGSRYYGYTF; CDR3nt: TGTGCCAGCAGTGAGGGGTCGCGGTATTACGGCTACACCTTC
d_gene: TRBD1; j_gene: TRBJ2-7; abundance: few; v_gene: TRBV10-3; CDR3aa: CAIAGQGEQYF; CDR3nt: TGTGCCATCGCCGGACAGGGAGAGCAGTACTTC
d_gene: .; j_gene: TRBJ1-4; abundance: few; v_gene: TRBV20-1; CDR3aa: CSARVAGVDEKLFF; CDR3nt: TGCAGTGCTAGAGTCGCAGGGGTCGACGAAAAACTGTTTTTT
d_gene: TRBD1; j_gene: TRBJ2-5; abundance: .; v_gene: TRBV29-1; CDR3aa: CSVPQLAGGGQETQYF; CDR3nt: TGCAGCGTTCCCCAGCTGGCAGGGGGCGGGCAAGAGACCCAGTACTTC
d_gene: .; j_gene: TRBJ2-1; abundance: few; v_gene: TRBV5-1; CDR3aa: CASSSFYGAGRGDEQFF; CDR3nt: TGCGCCAGCAGCTCGTTCTATGGAGCGGGCAGGGGGGATGAGCAGTTCTTC
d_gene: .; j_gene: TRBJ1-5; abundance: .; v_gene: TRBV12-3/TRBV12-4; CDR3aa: CASSRIRRQEANQPQHF; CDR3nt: TGTGCCAGCAGTCGAATTAGACGACAGGAAGCCAATCAGCCCCAGCATTTT
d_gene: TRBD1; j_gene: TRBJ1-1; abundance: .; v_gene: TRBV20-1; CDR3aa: CSARGTGGAGLF; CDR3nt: TGCAGTGCTAGAGGGACAGGGGGCGCCGGGTTATTT
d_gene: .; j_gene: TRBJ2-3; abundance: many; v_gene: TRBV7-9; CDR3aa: CASSLAKRGGETDTQYF; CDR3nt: TGTGCCAGCAGCTTAGCGAAACGCGGCGGGGAAACAGATACGCAGTATTTT
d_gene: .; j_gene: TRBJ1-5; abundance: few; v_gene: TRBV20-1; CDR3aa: CSATRTHNQPQHF; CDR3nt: TGCAGTGCCACTAGGACACACAATCAGCCCCAGCATTTT
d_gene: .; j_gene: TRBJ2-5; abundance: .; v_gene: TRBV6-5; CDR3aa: CASSYRPTAQETQYF; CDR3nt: TGTGCCAGCAGTTACCGACCGACAGCCCAAGAGACCCAGTACTTC
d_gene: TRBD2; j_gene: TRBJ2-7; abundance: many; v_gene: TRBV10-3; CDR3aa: CAIRLAGAAYEQYF; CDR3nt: TGTGCCATCAGGCTAGCGGGAGCTGCGTACGAGCAGTACTTC
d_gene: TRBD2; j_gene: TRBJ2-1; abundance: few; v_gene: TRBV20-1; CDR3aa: CSARSPTSGTNEQFF; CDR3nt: TGCAGTGCTAGATCCCCGACTAGCGGGACCAATGAGCAGTTCTTC
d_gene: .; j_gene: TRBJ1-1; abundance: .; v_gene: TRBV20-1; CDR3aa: CSARDQVNTEAFF; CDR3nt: TGCAGTGCTAGAGATCAGGTGAACACTGAAGCTTTCTTT
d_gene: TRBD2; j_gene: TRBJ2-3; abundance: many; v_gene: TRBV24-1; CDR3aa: CATSDSGTITDTQYF; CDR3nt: TGTGCCACCAGTGACTCTGGGACTATCACAGATACGCAGTATTTT
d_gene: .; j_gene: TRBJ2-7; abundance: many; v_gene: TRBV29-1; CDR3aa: CSVGRTESYEQYF; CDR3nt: TGCAGCGTTGGGCGGACAGAATCCTACGAGCAGTACTTC
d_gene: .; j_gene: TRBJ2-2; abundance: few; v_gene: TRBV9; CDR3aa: CASSVGESNTGELFF; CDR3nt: TGTGCCAGCAGCGTAGGAGAATCGAACACCGGGGAGCTGTTTTTT
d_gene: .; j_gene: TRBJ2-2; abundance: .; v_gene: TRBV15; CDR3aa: CATRWRENTGELFF; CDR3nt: TGTGCCACCCGGTGGCGGGAAAACACCGGGGAGCTGTTTTTT
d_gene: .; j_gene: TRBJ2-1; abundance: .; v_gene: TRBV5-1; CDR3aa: CASSFTRGLYNEQFF; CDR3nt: TGCGCCAGCAGCTTCACTAGGGGCCTATACAATGAGCAGTTCTTC
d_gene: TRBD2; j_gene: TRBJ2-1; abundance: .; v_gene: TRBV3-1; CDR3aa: CASSSAGGAAYNEQFF; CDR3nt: TGTGCCAGCAGCTCTGCGGGGGGGGCAGCCTACAATGAGCAGTTCTTC
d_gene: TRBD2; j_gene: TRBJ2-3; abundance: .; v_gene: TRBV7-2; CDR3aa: CASSPALAATDTQYF; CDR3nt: TGTGCCAGCAGCCCAGCCCTAGCGGCCACAGATACGCAGTATTTT
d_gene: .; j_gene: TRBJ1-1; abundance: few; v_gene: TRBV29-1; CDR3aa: CSVEQATNTEAFF; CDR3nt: TGCAGCGTTGAGCAGGCTACGAACACTGAAGCTTTCTTT
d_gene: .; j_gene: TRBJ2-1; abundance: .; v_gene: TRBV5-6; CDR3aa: CASSQTIELRQFF; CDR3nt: TGTGCCAGCAGCCAGACAATCGAGCTGAGGCAGTTCTTC